Listed here is a single TCR delta chain. This receptor's antigen is unknown. Only one base separates this from a far larger clonotype, so it likely reflects a read error. Distinct nucleotide sequences in the sample also encode this CDR3. Vgamma9/Vdelta2+ and Vdelta2-negative gammadelta T cell populations were flow-sorted from peripheral blood mononuclear cells for bulk TCR repertoire analysis. CDR1 TSWWSYY and CDR2 QGS were looked up in the germline V gene. The CDR3 contains 20 residues, cysteine and phenylalanine counted. Only CDR3 DNA remains: 60 bases, in frame from the first base. Trimming removed 1 base from V and 10 bases from J; the gene matches leave 27 bases unexplained. The method behind the library was multiplex PCR. Sequenced using an Illumina MiSeq. Both TCR gamma (TRG) and TCR delta (TRD) chains were sequenced from each sorted gammadelta T cell sample. In the paper's pipeline: Clonotype tree plots, accumulated frequency of the top 20 clonotypes, diversity index (DI) and D75 metrics were included in the repertoire analyses. Clonotypes were called again by TCRdb from the public reads via CATT, and duplicate nucleotide sequences were then merged into one entry. TCRdb's processing, not the authors' own work, is the source of the V and J calls. The sample table lists tens of thousands of delta-chain clones, 0.9% to 1% of them with a count of one. The ten most abundant clones make up 9.6% of the sample.

This sample is part of a study of γδ T cells in repeated Plasmodium falciparum infection (dated by TCRdb to 2020 to 2022). Background on the whole study: Malian children exposed to intense seasonal malaria transmission were enrolled in the natural-infection arm and compared with Australian children matched for age and gender. Four to six malaria-naive U.S. adults underwent four controlled human malaria infections by bites from P. falciparum NF54-infected Anopheles stephensi mosquitoes over approximately 620 days. Samples were collected from controlled-infection subjects at baseline, immediately before selected infections, and 21 days after each infection. Malian gammadelta TCR repertoires were analysed cross-sectionally during no-transmission periods and longitudinally across acute febrile malaria episodes. Using both natural infection in Mali and controlled human malaria infection, the study looked at the way repeated Plasmodium falciparum infection shapes the human gammadelta T cell repertoire. The research as a whole found: Vdelta2-negative gammadelta TCR repertoires from Malian children appeared more clonally expanded, less diverse and less shared than those of Australian children. The Malian cohort was drawn from a small rural village made up mostly of one ethnic group, which limits generalizability. The controlled-infection cohort was small, limiting analysis of inter-individual variability in gammadelta T cell responses. Across time and infection, the Vgamma9/Vdelta2+ TCR repertoires showed a highly stable polyclonal makeup, with many TCRgamma sequences overlapping between individuals. Waves of new clonotype selection in Vdelta2-negative, largely Vdelta1+, gammadelta TCR repertoires appeared to be driven by repeated controlled infections.

Sequenced input: gamma-delta T cells from blood. The chain couples TRDV1 to TRDJ1, with 7 junctional bases fitting TRDD3. The J gene, absent from TCRdb, was called here by matching the DNA to germline. The receptor comes from a pool of human donors (malaria-infected and uninfected, not separated). The DNA reads as follows: TGTGCTCTTGGGGAACGTCGCACTCGTGGGGGACACCCTTTTGCATGGGGACTCATCTTT. This codes for CALGERRTRGGHPFAWGLIF.